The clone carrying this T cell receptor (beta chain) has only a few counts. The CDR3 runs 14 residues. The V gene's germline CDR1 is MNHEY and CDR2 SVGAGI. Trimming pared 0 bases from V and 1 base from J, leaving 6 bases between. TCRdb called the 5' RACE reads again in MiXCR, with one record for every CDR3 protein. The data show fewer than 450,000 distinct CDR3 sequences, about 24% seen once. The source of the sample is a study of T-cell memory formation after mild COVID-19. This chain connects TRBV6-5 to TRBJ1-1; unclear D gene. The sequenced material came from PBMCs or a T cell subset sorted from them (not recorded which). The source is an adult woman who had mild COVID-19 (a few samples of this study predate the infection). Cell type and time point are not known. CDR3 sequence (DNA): TGTGCCAGCAGTTACTCGCAACCGAACACTGAAGCTTTCTTT. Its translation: CASSYSQPNTEAFF.